This T cell receptor beta chain was documented in a study of T-cell memory formation after mild COVID-19. For the study at large: Each donor largely had its own TCR clusters.

cDNA libraries for TCR alpha and TCR beta, carrying sample barcodes and UMIs, came from 5'RACE with constant-segment primers. TCRdb independently ran MiXCR on the 5' RACE reads; one entry per CDR3 protein. Among tens of thousands of distinct CDR3 sequences listed, about a quarter were seen once. The germline V and J ends were trimmed by 2 bases and 6 bases, with 10 bases remaining between them. The germline V gene encodes CDR1 MNHNS and CDR2 SASEGT. The CDR3 runs 14 residues. The sequencing sample was made of PBMCs or a T cell subset sorted from them (not recorded which). The chain is built from TRBV6-1 and TRBJ2-2; TRBD1 might be the D (7 bases). The receptor was derived from a man between 18 and 29 years old who had mild COVID-19 (a few samples of this study predate the infection). Cell type and time point are not known. The CDR3 region is CASSERRGPGELFF. The CDR3 DNA reads as TGTGCCAGCAGTGAACGGAGGGGGCCCGGGGAGCTGTTTTTT.